One sample yielded the 18 T cell receptor beta chains listed below, sequenced in a study of glioma-infiltrating T cells (dated by TCRdb to about 2016). Sequenced using an Illumina MiSeq. TCR alpha and beta CDR3 regions were amplified with the iRepertoire nested amplicon-rescue multiplex PCR (arm-PCR) platform from RNA. The raw public data were reprocessed by TCRdb itself: fastp quality trimming at Q25, MiXCR clonotype calling, in-frame beta chains only. Each record represents a unique CDR3 protein, reported with the most common genes and DNA among its rows. This sample lists fewer than 500,000 distinct CDR3 sequences; roughly two fifths were detected once. The biggest ten clones account for more than 10% of the sample. Sequencing was performed on glioma tissue, nonneoplastic brain tissue, or PBMCs (not recorded which). Every receptor here comes from a human donor with low-grade glioma or glioblastoma, undergoing nonglioma brain surgery, or in good health (not recorded which).

The chain combines TRBV7-9 with TRBJ2-2; D is uncertain. Trimming cost V 5 bases and J 3 bases, with 10 bases left between them. The length of the CDR3 is 14 residues. In germline, CDR1 is SEHNR, CDR2 FQNEAQ (reference sequence). The CDR3 here is CASSPNMYTGELFF. The CDR3 DNA reads TGTGCCAGCAGCCCTAACATGTACACCGGGGAGCTGTTTTTT.

The chain uses TRBV6-2 or TRBV6-3 and TRBJ2-1; D is possibly TRBD1 (5 bases). This CDR3 is 14 amino acids long. The germline CDR1 and CDR2 sequences are MNHEY and SVGEGT. The germline V and J ends were trimmed by 3 bases and 6 bases, with 12 bases remaining between them. In DNA form, the CDR3 reads TGTGCCAGCAGTTATGTCAGGGTGGGCAATGAGCAGTTCTTC. It encodes CASSYVRVGNEQFF.

The chain joins TRBV28 to TRBJ2-5; TRBD1 is a possible D gene (5 bases). Germline V gene sequence: CDR1 MDHEN, CDR2 SYDVKM. This CDR3 has 14 amino acids. V was pared by 5 bases and J by 5 bases, with 15 bases between. The CDR3 bases are TGTGCCAGCAGTCGGACACATGCTAGGGAGACCCAGTACTTC. This gives the protein CASSRTHARETQYF. The full variable domain, completed using reference TRBV28 and TRBJ2-5, is DVKVTQSSRYLVKRTGEKVFLECVQDMDHENMFWYRQDPGLGLRLIYFSYDVKMKEKGDIPEGYSVSREKKERFSLILESASTNQTSMYLCASSRTHARETQYFGPGTRLLVL.

This clonotype occurred a few times. The chain has TRBV20-1 and TRBJ1-2, with 8 bases matching TRBD1. The CDR3 covers 15 residues. Losses at the gene ends were 0 bases for V and 6 bases for J; bases not matched to a gene: 9. The germline CDR1 and CDR2 sequences are DFQATT and SNEGSKA (reference sequence). Written as DNA, the CDR3 is TGCAGTGCTAGAGATTGGAACAGGGGGACGGATGGCTACACCTTC. Amino acids: CSARDWNRGTDGYTF.

At least ten counts were recorded for this clonotype. This chain joins TRBV4-3 and TRBJ2-3; D call uncertain. CDR1 is LGHNA and CDR2 is YSLEER in the germline V gene. The V and J ends lost 4 bases and 5 bases respectively, with 19 bases between them. The CDR3 loop spans 16 amino acids. CDR3 DNA sequence: TGCGCCAGCAGCCCTCTTGGCCCCGATCGCATAGATACGCAGTATTTT. It translates to CASSPLGPDRIDTQYF.

The rearrangement joins TRBV11-1 to TRBJ2-7; D may match TRBD1 or TRBD2 (5 bases each). V shed 1 base and J shed 5 bases, with 9 bases lying between them. The length of the CDR3 is 13 residues. CDR1 and CDR2 (germline): SGHAT, FQDESV (reference sequence). The CDR3 protein is CASSLGGRDEQYF. For the CDR3, the DNA is TGTGCCAGCAGCTTAGGGGGACGGGACGAGCAGTACTTC.

Turning to this clonotype: This CDR3 fails to terminate in the conserved phenylalanine or tryptophan, so it likely reflects a read error. CDR3 bases: TGTGCCAGCAGTTCTGAGACTACAACTAATGAAAAACTGTTTCTT. Its protein is CASSSETTTNEKLFL. The rearrangement uses TRBV28 and TRBJ1-4; D gene ambiguous. The V end was cut by 4 bases, the J end by 0 bases, with 9 bases between. The germline CDR1 and CDR2 sequences are MDHEN and SYDVKM. The CDR3 is made up of 15 amino acids.

This clonotype was counted many times. The CDR3 sequence is CASSYARNTEAFF. The CDR3 bases are TGTGCCAGCAGTTACGCCAGAAACACTGAAGCTTTCTTT. The chain carries TRBV6-5 and TRBJ1-1; no firm D call. Germline V CDR1 and CDR2: MNHEY, SVGAGI. Trimming pared 2 bases from V and 2 bases from J, leaving 6 bases between. The CDR3 has 13 residues.

This clonotype was seen only a few times. The chain combines TRBV4-1 with TRBJ1-1; D remains unclear. CDR3 length: 12 amino acids. V dropped 4 bases and J dropped 7 bases, with 10 bases sitting between them. Germline assignment: CDR1 MGHRA and CDR2 YSYEKL. The CDR3 nucleotides read TGCGCCAGCAGCCCCGACGGAAATGAAGCTTTCTTT. This gives the protein CASSPDGNEAFF.

This clonotype was counted a few times. The genes are TRBV20-1 and TRBJ1-5, with D possibly TRBD1 on 6 matching bases. CDR3 length equals 17 residues. Trimming took 2 bases from V and 2 from J, leaving 19 bases between them. Germline V CDR1 and CDR2: DFQATT, SNEGSKA (reference sequence). The CDR3 sequence is CSARPIAGAAGNQPQHF. The DNA of the CDR3 is TGCAGTGCTAGACCCATTGCAGGGGCGGCTGGCAATCAGCCCCAGCATTTT.

The chain recombines TRBV6-1 with TRBJ1-1; D remains ambiguous. V lost 5 bases to trimming and J lost 6 bases, with 10 bases between them. CDR1 MNHNS and CDR2 SASEGT come from the germline V gene. CDR3 length: 12 amino acids. The CDR3 loop reads CASSPRVAEAFF. In nucleotides, the CDR3 is TGTGCCAGCAGTCCCAGAGTGGCTGAAGCTTTCTTT.

This clonotype was recorded at least ten times. CDR3 loop: CASSQSTGEQFF. The DNA for the CDR3 is TGTGCCAGCAGCCAGTCGACCGGAGAGCAGTTCTTC. V and J are TRBV4-2 and TRBJ2-1, with D hard to call. This CDR3 spans 12 amino acids. The germline CDR1 and CDR2 sequences are LGHNA and YNFKEQ. The ends were cut back, 3 bases at V and 10 bases at J, with 10 bases in the middle.

This clonotype was found a few times. The chain employs TRBV4-1 and TRBJ2-5; perhaps TRBD1 as D (5 bases). Germline CDR1 is MGHRA and CDR2 is YSYEKL. V lost 0 bases and J 5 bases, leaving 10 bases between the germline ends. The CDR3 extends over 14 amino acids. The CDR3 region has the DNA TGCGCCAGCAGCCAAGATCCAGGGTGGGAGACCCAGTACTTC. Its protein product is CASSQDPGWETQYF.

This clonotype has just a few counts. The rearrangement links TRBV7-9 to TRBJ2-3; D remains unclear. Germline V gene lookup returns CDR1 SEHNR and CDR2 FQNEAQ (reference sequence). The length of the CDR3 is 14 residues. Between the trimmed V and J ends, which lost 5 bases and 2 bases, there was a span of 11 bases. The CDR3 reads CASSPPEHTDTQYF. As DNA, the CDR3 is TGTGCCAGCAGCCCTCCTGAGCACACAGATACGCAGTATTTT.

This chain joins TRBV4-3 and TRBJ2-7; no clear D gene. V lost 0 bases to trimming and J lost 6 bases, with 9 bases between them. The germline gives CDR1 LGHNA, CDR2 YSLEER. The CDR3 covers 13 residues. CDR3 bases: TGCGCCAGCAGCCAAGAGCCCTCTTCCGAGCAGTACTTC. Protein sequence: CASSQEPSSEQYF.

Concerning this clonotype: A much larger clonotype is one base distant, so this may be a read error. The V call is TRBV6-5, the J call TRBJ2-1; D is uncertain. The germline gives CDR1 MNHEY, CDR2 SVGAGI. The length of the CDR3 is 14 residues. This CDR3 is CAISQVRPSDEQFF. The CDR3 DNA follows: TGTGCCATCAGTCAGGTGCGCCCCTCCGATGAGCAGTTCTTC.

This clonotype was detected a few times. V usage is TRBV7-2 and J usage is TRBJ2-7; 7 positions agree with TRBD2. CDR3 length: 15 amino acids. J lost 4 bases, V lost 3 bases, and 9 bases had no gene match. Germline V CDR1 and CDR2: SGHTA, FQGNSA. As DNA, the CDR3 is TGTGCCAGCAGCTTGGAGCGGGGACCCACATACGAGCAGTACTTC. It specifies CASSLERGPTYEQYF.

About this clonotype: At one boundary the junction diverges from the germline segment, which might be a read error. The chain employs TRBV28 and TRBJ2-3; D may be TRBD2 (5 bases). The CDR3 length is 13 residues. Germline values: CDR1 MDHEN, CDR2 SYDVKM. Here the CDR3 DNA reads TGCTCCAGCAGCCTGACTACAGCAGATACGCAGTATTTT. It is translated as CSSSLTTADTQYF.